This T cell receptor beta chain emerged from a study of early T cells in non-severe SARS-CoV-2 infection. Study background: Bulk RNA isolated from unsorted whole blood underwent sequencing; chains were not paired.

Between the trimmed V and J ends, which lost 0 bases and 2 bases, there was a span of 14 bases. This CDR3 region has 16 residues. Germline CDR1 SGDLS, CDR2 YYNGEE. Unique molecular identifiers were affixed to single, distinct cDNA molecules. TCRdb processed the 5' RACE reads anew with MiXCR; each CDR3 protein has one entry. Of tens of thousands of distinct CDR3 sequences in the sample, more than 14% are singletons; the top ten hold less than 5%. This TCR came from an adult who was a healthcare worker with PCR-confirmed SARS-CoV-2 infection or an uninfected control (not recorded which). This sample comprised whole blood, obtained at baseline. The gene calls are TRBV9 and TRBJ2-5; no definite D call. CDR3 sequence (DNA): TGTGCCAGCAGCGTAGGAGCTTCCGGAAGTCAAGAGACCCAGTACTTC. It encodes CASSVGASGSQETQYF.